The TCR beta chain described here comes from a study of cytomegalovirus exposure and HLA in healthy donors. Study-wide findings and caveats: The authors excluded some V segments, including TRBV6-2 and TRBV6-3, as indistinguishable. In vitro checks showed that a few CMV-associated chains really do target CMV antigens. Among immune exposure information, only CMV serostatus was available.

The CDR3 loop spans 17 amino acids. Germline V CDR1 and CDR2: SGDLS, YYNGEE. V was pared by 0 bases and J by 1 base, with 9 bases of the junction left unmatched. With 60 Vbeta and 13 Jbeta primers, the PCR was carried out. Data came from immunoSEQ multiplex PCR; TCRdb stores just in-frame clones and leaves some out. The sample gives roughly 160,000 clones, roughly four fifths of which show up once; 8.5% is in the top ten. Samples came from healthy bone marrow donors. As for this clone: Its antigen is still unknown.

This clonotype was obtained from a male donor in good health and CMV-seropositive. The chain has TRBV9 and TRBJ1-1; 7 nucleotides line up with TRBD1. Sequenced sample: PBMCs. In DNA form, the CDR3 reads TGTGCCAGCAGCGTAGCTCCGAGACAGGGTCCGAACACTGAAGCTTTCTTT. Its protein is CASSVAPRQGPNTEAFF. The entire variable domain, with the rest obtained from reference TRBV9 and TRBJ1-1, is as follows: DSGVTQTPKHLITATGQRVTLRCSPRSGDLSVYWYQQSLDQGLQFLIQYYNGEERAKGNILERFSAQQFPDLHSELNLSSLELGDSALYFCASSVAPRQGPNTEAFFGQGTRLTVV.